This entry concerns a single T cell receptor (beta chain). This specimen includes other DNA sequences encoding the same CDR3. These data originate in a study of shared clonotypes between healthy human individuals. As defined, naive CD8 cells were CD45RO-negative and positively selected for CCR7, with terminally differentiated effector memory CD45RA+ cells excluded. The input for sorted-subset replicate PCRs was about 200 ng DNA, 25,000 to 35,000 T cell genomes. Produced via immunoSEQ multiplex PCR; TCRdb's table is partial and in-frame only. The sample includes more than 2 million clones, about 95% of them seen just once. The CDR3 sequence is 13 residues long. CDR1 and CDR2 from the germline V gene are SGHNT and YYREEE (reference sequence). Trimming took off 0 bases at V and 5 bases at J, with 9 bases between the two ends.

The source of this sequence is a man younger than 35 in good health. The sample was naive CD8+ T cells sorted from blood. V and J are TRBV5-4 and TRBJ2-7; D call uncertain. This CDR3 is CASSLGLADEQYF. The DNA for the CDR3 is TGTGCCAGCAGCTTGGGGTTAGCAGACGAGCAGTACTTC. Drawing the rest from reference TRBV5-4 and TRBJ2-7, the complete variable domain is ETGVTQSPTHLIKTRGQQVTLRCSSQSGHNTVSWYQQALGQGPQFIFQYYREEENGRGNFPPRFSGLQFPNYSSELNVNALELDDSALYLCASSLGLADEQYFGPGTRLTVT.